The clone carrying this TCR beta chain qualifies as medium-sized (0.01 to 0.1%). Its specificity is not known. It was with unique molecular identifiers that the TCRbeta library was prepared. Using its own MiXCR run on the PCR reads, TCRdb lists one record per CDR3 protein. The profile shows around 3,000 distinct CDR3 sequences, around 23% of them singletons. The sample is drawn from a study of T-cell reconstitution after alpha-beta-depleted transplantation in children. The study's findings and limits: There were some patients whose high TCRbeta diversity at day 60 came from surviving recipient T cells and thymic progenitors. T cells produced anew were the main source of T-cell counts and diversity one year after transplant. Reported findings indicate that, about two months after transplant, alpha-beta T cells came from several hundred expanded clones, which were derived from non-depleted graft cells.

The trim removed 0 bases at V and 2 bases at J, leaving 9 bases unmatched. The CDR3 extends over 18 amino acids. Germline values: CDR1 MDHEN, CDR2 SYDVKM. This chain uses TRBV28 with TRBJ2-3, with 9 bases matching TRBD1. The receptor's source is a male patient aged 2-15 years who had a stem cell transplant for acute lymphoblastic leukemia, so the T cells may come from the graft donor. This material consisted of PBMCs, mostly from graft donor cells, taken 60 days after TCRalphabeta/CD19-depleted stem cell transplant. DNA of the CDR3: TGTGCCAGCAGTTTATGGTGGGGACAGGGTCGCAACACAGATACGCAGTATTTT. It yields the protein CASSLWWGQGRNTDTQYF. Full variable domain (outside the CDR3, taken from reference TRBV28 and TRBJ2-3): DVKVTQSSRYLVKRTGEKVFLECVQDMDHENMFWYRQDPGLGLRLIYFSYDVKMKEKGDIPEGYSVSREKKERFSLILESASTNQTSMYLCASSLWWGQGRNTDTQYFGPGTRLTVL.